These 12 T cell receptor beta chains originate from one sample sequenced in a study of T-cell reconstitution after alpha-beta-depleted transplantation in children. Unique molecular identifiers were used to barcode this TCRbeta library. Via MiXCR, TCRdb re-called the PCR reads, giving one row per CDR3 protein. Here the sample spans 450,000 to 600,000 distinct CDR3 sequences, roughly 10% being singletons. The sample consisted of PBMCs, taken before TCRalphabeta/CD19-depleted stem cell transplant. Receptors were obtained from a child younger than 10 with inherited bone marrow failure, due to receive a stem cell transplant.

The chain recombines TRBV28 with TRBJ1-1; D unclear. V shed 9 bases and J shed 5 bases, with 16 bases lying between them. Germline V CDR1 and CDR2: MDHEN, SYDVKM. The CDR3 consists of 13 residues. CDR3 amino acids: CASFVRPGTEAFF. In DNA form, the CDR3 reads TGTGCCAGTTTCGTCAGACCGGGGACTGAAGCTTTCTTT.

This clonotype was picked up many times. The chain uses TRBV20-1 and TRBJ1-2, with TRBD1 matching 7 bases. The V gene's germline CDR1 is DFQATT and CDR2 SNEGSKA (reference sequence). With 5 bases clipped from V and 3 bases from J, the junction kept 3 bases outside the gene matches. This CDR3 comprises 12 residues. CDR3 sequence (DNA): TGCAGTGCTCTCACAGGGGACTATGGCTACACCTTC. Translation: CSALTGDYGYTF.

This clonotype has ten or more counts. The genes are TRBV4-1 and TRBJ1-6; TRBD1 is a possible D gene (5 bases). This CDR3 has 13 amino acids. V lost 3 bases to trimming and J lost 14 bases, with 14 bases between them. Germline lookup yields CDR1 MGHRA and CDR2 YSYEKL. DNA for the CDR3: TGCGCCAGCAGCCACATCGGGGACTTGACCCTCCACTTT. Its translation: CASSHIGDLTLHF.

In regard to this clonotype: At one end, the junction sequence differs from germline, possibly due to a read error. This sequence joins TRBV19 and TRBJ2-2; 10 bases line up with TRBD2. In germline, CDR1 is LNHDA, CDR2 SQIVND (reference sequence). The CDR3 runs 17 residues. This CDR3 is CSSSIGLAGVWAGELFF. The DNA of the CDR3 is TGTTCCAGTAGTATAGGCCTAGCGGGAGTTTGGGCCGGGGAGCTGTTTTTT.

The sample holds one count of this clonotype. A much larger clone lies a single base off, so this may be a read error. The chain combines TRBV9 with TRBJ2-5; possible D gene TRBD2, 5 bases. CDR3 length: 13 amino acids. The V end was cut by 3 bases, the J end by 5 bases, with 11 bases between. Germline CDR1 is SGDLS and CDR2 is YYNGEE. This CDR3 is CASSEVTGETQYF. For the CDR3, the DNA is TGTGCCAGCAGCGAAGTGACGGGGGAGACCCAGTACTTC.

Only a few counts were recorded for this clonotype. V and J are TRBV29-1 and TRBJ2-1; 7 nucleotides match TRBD2. Per the germline V gene, CDR1 is SQVTM and CDR2 is ANQGSEA. Germline trimming cut 3 bases from V and 3 bases from J; bases unmatched to any gene: 5. The CDR3 is 14 amino acids. CDR3 amino acids: CSVERLASYNEQFF. CDR3 nucleotide sequence: TGCAGCGTTGAGCGACTAGCCAGCTACAATGAGCAGTTCTTC.

This clonotype was seen at least ten times. The CDR3 DNA sequence: TGTGCTAGTGGCTCATCGGGACAGCCCACAGATACGCAGTATTTT. Translated, it gives CASGSSGQPTDTQYF. The rearrangement joins TRBV12-5 to TRBJ2-3; 7 bases are a match to TRBD1. V trimming: 6 bases; J trimming: 2 bases; junction bases outside the gene matches: 8. This CDR3 has 15 amino acids. Looked up from germline, CDR1 is LGHNT and CDR2 is FRNRAP. The whole variable domain, filled in from reference TRBV12-5 and TRBJ2-3, reads DARVTQTPRHKVTEMGQEVTMRCQPILGHNTVFWYRQTMMQGLELLAYFRNRAPLDDSGMPKDRFSAEMPDATLATLKIQPSEPRDSAVYFCASGSSGQPTDTQYFGPGTRLTVL.

This clonotype was picked up many times. V gene TRBV7-8 combines with J gene TRBJ1-1; D not certain. In germline, CDR1 is SGHVS, CDR2 FQNEAQ. This CDR3 spans 13 amino acids. Trimming left V 2 bases short and J 5 bases short, with 9 bases between. The CDR3 DNA is TGTGCCAGCAGCTTACGGGAGATGACTGAAGCTTTCTTT. It translates to CASSLREMTEAFF.

This clonotype was picked up many times. This chain connects TRBV20-1 to TRBJ1-5; unclear D gene. There are 13 residues in the CDR3. CDR1 is DFQATT, CDR2 SNEGSKA, per germline (reference sequence). Deletions cut 0 bases from V and 3 bases from J, with 6 bases between. CDR3 protein: CSAREMNNQPQHF. The CDR3 DNA sequence: TGCAGTGCTAGAGAAATGAACAATCAGCCCCAGCATTTT.

As regards this clonotype: This may arise from a read error, as a much more abundant clone is one base away. The J gene is TRBJ2-7, the V gene TRBV5-1; TRBD2 aligns across 9 bases. Germline V lookup: CDR1 SGHRS, CDR2 YFSETQ. This CDR3 has 14 amino acids. CDR3 in amino acids: CASSSGTSIHELYF. The DNA of the CDR3 is TGCGCCAGCAGCTCCGGGACTAGCATCCACGAGCTGTACTTC.

The CDR3 sequence: CASSQWGSYEQYF. The DNA of the CDR3 is TGCGCCAGCAGCCAATGGGGCAGTTACGAGCAGTACTTC. The chain is built from TRBV4-3 and TRBJ2-7; tentative D call: TRBD1 (5 bases). Trimming cost V 2 bases and J 4 bases, with 9 bases left between them. The CDR3 contains 13 residues. Looked up from germline, CDR1 is LGHNA and CDR2 is YSLEER.

There are many counts of this clonotype. The genes are TRBV29-1 and TRBJ2-1, with no clear D. The V end lost 4 bases, the J end lost 15 bases, and 10 bases lay between the germline ends. The germline gives CDR1 SQVTM, CDR2 ANQGSEA. CDR3 size: 9 residues. CDR3 loop: CSVARKPFF. The CDR3 coding sequence is TGCAGCGTTGCCAGGAAACCGTTCTTC.